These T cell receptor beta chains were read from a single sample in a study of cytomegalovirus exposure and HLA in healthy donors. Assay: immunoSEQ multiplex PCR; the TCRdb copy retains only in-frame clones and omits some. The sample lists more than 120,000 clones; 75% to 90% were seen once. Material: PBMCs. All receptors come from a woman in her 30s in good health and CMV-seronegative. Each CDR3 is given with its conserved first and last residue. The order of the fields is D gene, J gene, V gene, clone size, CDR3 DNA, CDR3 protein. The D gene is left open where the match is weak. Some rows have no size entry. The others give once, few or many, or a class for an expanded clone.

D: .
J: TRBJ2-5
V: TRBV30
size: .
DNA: TGTGCCTGTTCCCTAGGGGGGACCCAGTACTTC
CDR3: CACSLGGTQYF

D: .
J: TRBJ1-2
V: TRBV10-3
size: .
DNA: TGTGCCATCAGTGAACAAGACTATGGCTACACCTTC
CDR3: CAISEQDYGYTF

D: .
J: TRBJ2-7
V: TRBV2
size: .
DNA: TGTGCCAGCAGAGCTTTCTACGAGCAGTACTTC
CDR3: CASRAFYEQYF

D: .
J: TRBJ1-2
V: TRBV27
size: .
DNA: TGTGCCAGCAGTTTTAGCCTGTATACCGGGGGCTACACCTTC
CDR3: CASSFSLYTGGYTF

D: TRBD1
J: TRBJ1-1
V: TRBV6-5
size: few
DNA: TGTGCCAGCAGTTCCGGGACAGTCGCAAACACTGAAGCTTTCTTT
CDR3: CASSSGTVANTEAFF

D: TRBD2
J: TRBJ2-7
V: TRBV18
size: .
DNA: TGTGCCAGCTCACCGGCCCGGGGGGTGGGCCACGAGCAGTACTTC
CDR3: CASSPARGVGHEQYF

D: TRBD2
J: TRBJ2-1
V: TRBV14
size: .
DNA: TGTGCCAGCAGCTACACCGGGACTAGCGGGAGGGGGAAGGCGGGTGAGCAGTTCTTC
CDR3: CASSYTGTSGRGKAGEQFF

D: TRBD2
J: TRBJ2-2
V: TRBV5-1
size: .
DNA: TGCGCCAGCAGACAGGGGACTAGCGGATATGCCGGGGAGCTGTTTTTT
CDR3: CASRQGTSGYAGELFF

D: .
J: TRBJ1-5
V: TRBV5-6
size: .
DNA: TGTGCCAGCAGCTCGGCCGGGGGGGTGAAGAATCAGCCCCAGCATTTT
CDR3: CASSSAGGVKNQPQHF

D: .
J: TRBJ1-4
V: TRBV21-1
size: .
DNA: TGTGCCAGCAGCAAAGACGGGACAGGCTTGGAAAAACTGTTTTTT
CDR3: CASSKDGTGLEKLFF

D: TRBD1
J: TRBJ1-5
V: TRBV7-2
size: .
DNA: TGTGCCAGCAGCCCGGACAGGGGCACCAATCAGCCCCAGCATTTT
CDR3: CASSPDRGTNQPQHF

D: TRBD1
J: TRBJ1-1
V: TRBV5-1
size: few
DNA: TGCGCCAGCAGCTTAGGACAGGGGGAGATTGAAGCTTTCTTT
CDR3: CASSLGQGEIEAFF

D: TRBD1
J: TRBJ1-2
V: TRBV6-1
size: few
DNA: TGTGCCAGCACCTACAGGGACAGGGATGGCTACACCTTC
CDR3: CASTYRDRDGYTF

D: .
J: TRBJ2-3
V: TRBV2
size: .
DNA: TGTGCCAGCAGGGTCGACAGCGACACAGATACGCAGTATTTT
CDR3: CASRVDSDTDTQYF